The 27 T cell receptor beta chains reported below all come from one sample, sequenced in a study of blood T cell repertoires in COVID-19. The table came from immunoSEQ multiplex PCR; TCRdb's copy has only in-frame clones and leaves some out. The table lists some 340,000 clones, around 82% of them singletons, with around 3% in the top ten. Input material: peripheral blood. The receptors originated from a man between 25 and 39 years old with active or convalescent COVID-19.

The rearrangement uses TRBV5-6 and TRBJ2-1, with 7 positions matching TRBD2. CDR1 SGHDT and CDR2 YYEEEE come from the germline V gene. J lost 4 bases, V lost 0 bases, and 4 bases had no gene match. The CDR3 consists of 15 residues. The CDR3 nucleotides are TGTGCCAGCAGCTTGGGGCGGGAGCGGTACAATGAGCAGTTCTTC. It specifies CASSLGRERYNEQFF.

The count of this clone is one. The CDR3 region has the DNA TGTGCCAGCAGCCCGGGCCAGCGGGAGGGGCGCTTCGAGCAGTACTTC. Protein product: CASSPGQREGRFEQYF. The chain has TRBV7-2 and TRBJ2-7; 10 nucleotides agree with TRBD2. The CDR3 consists of 16 residues. The V and J ends lost 5 bases and 6 bases, in that order; junction bases with no gene match: 13. The germline CDR1 and CDR2 sequences are SGHTA and FQGNSA.

This rearrangement joins TRBV7-9 to TRBJ1-1; D remains unclear. V lost 5 bases and J lost 1, with 11 bases in between. Germline-derived CDR1 and CDR2 are SEHNR and FQNEAQ (reference sequence). This CDR3 contains 14 residues. Written as DNA, the CDR3 is TGTGCCAGCAGCCTACCCCCGGGGAACACTGAAGCTTTCTTT. Its protein is CASSLPPGNTEAFF.

The genes are TRBV19 and TRBJ1-4; D gene uncertain. V lost 1 base and J 2 bases, leaving 8 bases between the germline ends. The germline CDR1 and CDR2 sequences are LNHDA and SQIVND (reference sequence). CDR3 length: 15 amino acids. CDR3 sequence reads: CASSIGRETNEKLFF. The CDR3 DNA is TGTGCCAGTAGTATAGGTAGGGAGACTAATGAAAAACTGTTTTTT.

The V call is TRBV21-1, the J call TRBJ2-4; TRBD1, the table's D call, was not compared with the DNA. With the DNA end fitting TRBJ2-1 better, the J assignment may be wrong. TRBV21-1 is a pseudogene. The CDR3 sequence is 17 residues long. CDR3 in amino acids: CASSKPAERQSYNEQFF. The CDR3 coding sequence is TGTGCCAGCAGCAAGCCCGCTGAGAGACAGTCCTACAATGAGCAGTTCTTC.

The V gene is TRBV28, the J gene TRBJ2-7; the match to TRBD2 covers 9 bases. Unmatched junction bases numbered 8, after V lost 4 bases and J lost 4 bases. This CDR3 contains 15 residues. CDR1 is MDHEN, CDR2 SYDVKM, per germline. CDR3 sequence reads: CASSSHAGGQYEQYF. CDR3 sequence (DNA): TGTGCCAGCAGTTCACACGCGGGAGGGCAATACGAGCAGTACTTC. The whole variable domain, filled in from reference TRBV28 and TRBJ2-7, reads DVKVTQSSRYLVKRTGEKVFLECVQDMDHENMFWYRQDPGLGLRLIYFSYDVKMKEKGDIPEGYSVSREKKERFSLILESASTNQTSMYLCASSSHAGGQYEQYFGPGTRLTVT.

Comments on this clone: This CDR3 is also generated by other DNA sequences in the sample. The gene calls are TRBV19 and TRBJ2-7; 8 bases align to TRBD1. The V gene end was trimmed by 4 bases and the J gene end by 2 bases; junction bases not matched to a gene: 1. The CDR3 is made up of 13 amino acids. From germline, CDR1 is LNHDA and CDR2 SQIVND (reference sequence). The CDR3 spells CASSRDRTYEQYF. DNA of the CDR3: TGTGCCAGTAGTAGGGACAGGACCTACGAGCAGTACTTC.

This chain connects TRBV5-1 to TRBJ2-3; 11 positions match TRBD2. The CDR3 consists of 19 residues. J lost 3 bases, V lost 3 bases, and 15 bases had no gene match. Germline CDR1 reads SGHRS; CDR2 reads YFSETQ. The CDR3 DNA sequence: TGCGCCAGCAGCTCGCGACTAGCGGGAAGGTTGGTGGGAACAGATACGCAGTATTTT. Translation gives CASSSRLAGRLVGTDTQYF.

For this clone: The sample carries other DNA sequences with the same CDR3. The rearrangement joins TRBV4-3 to TRBJ1-4; a weak D match, TRBD1 (6 bases). Germline V gives CDR1 LGHNA, CDR2 YSLEER. V was cut by 2 bases and J by 7 bases, with 11 bases left in between. The CDR3 is 14 amino acids. The CDR3 region is CASSQSGVGEKLFF. CDR3 bases: TGCGCCAGCAGCCAATCAGGGGTTGGTGAAAAACTGTTTTTT.

This clone showed up just once. CDR3 amino acids: CATTRGEGLGTDTQYF. CDR3 bases: TGCGCCACCACCCGAGGGGAGGGGCTGGGCACAGATACGCAGTATTTT. V usage is TRBV5-1 and J usage is TRBJ2-3; TRBD2 aligns across 7 bases. V dropped 9 bases and J dropped 1; count of bases not matched to a gene: 14. Per the germline V gene, CDR1 is SGHRS and CDR2 is YFSETQ. The CDR3 has 16 amino acids.

This clone came up a few times. The gene calls are TRBV11-2 and TRBJ2-1; the match to TRBD2 covers 10 bases. Germline CDR1 reads SGHAT; CDR2 reads FQNNGV. V dropped 5 bases and J dropped 9; count of bases not matched to a gene: 7. The CDR3 runs 14 residues. Here the CDR3 DNA reads TGTGCCAGCAGCAAGCTAGCGGGAGACTTTGAGCAGTTCTTC. Protein sequence: CASSKLAGDFEQFF.

V gene TRBV7-9 combines with J gene TRBJ2-7, with unresolved D. CDR1 SEHNR and CDR2 FQNEAQ come from the germline V gene (reference sequence). The CDR3 has 14 amino acids. Trimming removed 3 bases at V and 2 bases at J, with 11 bases between. CDR3 sequence: CASSFELLTYEQYF. Here the CDR3 DNA reads TGTGCCAGCAGCTTCGAGCTTCTCACCTACGAGCAGTACTTC.

The V and J genes are TRBV4-2 and TRBJ1-3; a possible D gene is TRBD1 (6 bases). Deletions cut 7 bases from V and 2 bases from J, with 24 bases between. CDR1 is LGHNA, CDR2 YNFKEQ, per germline. CDR3 length equals 18 residues. This CDR3 is CASTPGGAQKYPGNTIYF. Here the CDR3 DNA reads TGTGCCAGCACGCCCGGGGGGGCACAGAAGTATCCTGGAAACACCATATATTTT.

This clone came up a few times. The chain combines TRBV25-1 with TRBJ1-1, with 10 bases identical to TRBD1. Trimming removed 8 bases from V and 7 bases from J; junction bases left unmatched: 7. The CDR3 totals 13 residues. CDR1 and CDR2 (germline): MGHDK, SYGVNS. CDR3 DNA sequence: TGTGCCAGCCGCACTAGGACAGGGGGTGAAGCTTTCTTT. This codes for CASRTRTGGEAFF.

V and J are TRBV24-1 and TRBJ2-7; TRBD1 agrees at 7 bases. This CDR3 is 13 amino acids long. The germline V gene has CDR1 KGHDR and CDR2 SFDVKD. The junction had 5 bases not matched to a gene; V was cut back by 4 bases and J by 6 bases. This CDR3 reads CATSDPTGFEQYF. The CDR3 DNA reads TGTGCCACCAGTGACCCGACAGGGTTCGAGCAGTACTTC.

J is TRBJ1-5 and V is TRBV13; D is perhaps TRBD1 (6 bases). The CDR3 totals 12 residues. Deletions cut 3 bases from V and 8 bases from J, with 8 bases between. Germline CDR1 is PRHDT and CDR2 is FYEKMQ (reference sequence). The CDR3 sequence: CASSFQGKPQHF. In nucleotides, the CDR3 is TGTGCCAGCAGCTTTCAGGGGAAGCCCCAGCATTTT. The full variable domain, with the rest looked up from reference TRBV13 and TRBJ1-5, is AAGVIQSPRHLIKEKRETATLKCYPIPRHDTVYWYQQGPGQDPQFLISFYEKMQSDKGSIPDRFSAQQFSDYHSELNMSSLELGDSALYFCASSFQGKPQHFGDGTRLSIL.

The CDR3 nucleotides are TGTGCCAGCAGCGTAGGTCCGGGGAGGTCCTACGAGCAGTACTTC. This encodes CASSVGPGRSYEQYF. The V call is TRBV9, the J call TRBJ2-7; weak D call: TRBD2 (6 bases). Germline V gives CDR1 SGDLS, CDR2 YYNGEE. The CDR3 runs to 15 residues. Trimming left V 0 bases short and J 1 base short, with 11 bases between.

The chain is built from TRBV6-6 and TRBJ2-2; 14 positions match TRBD2. Germline-derived CDR1 and CDR2 are MNHNY and SVGAGI (reference sequence). CDR3 length equals 15 residues. J gave up 7 bases and V 8 bases, and 6 bases lay outside the gene matches. Written as DNA, the CDR3 is TGTGCCAGCGGTGGACTAGCGGGAGGTGTCGGGGAGCTGTTTTTT. Translation gives CASGGLAGGVGELFF.

The gene calls are TRBV2 and TRBJ2-7; possibly TRBD2 for D (6 bases). Germline-derived CDR1 and CDR2 are SNHLY and FYNNEI. This CDR3 is 12 amino acids long. V dropped 10 bases and J dropped 3 bases, with 13 bases sitting between them. CDR3 protein: CATRDSNYEQYF. The CDR3, as DNA: TGTGCCACCCGGGACTCTAACTACGAGCAGTACTTC.

The genes are TRBV9 and TRBJ2-2, with D possibly being TRBD1 (5 bases). V was trimmed by 0 bases and J by 2 bases, leaving 8 bases between them. CDR3 length equals 15 residues. The V gene's germline CDR1 is SGDLS and CDR2 YYNGEE. As DNA, the CDR3 is TGTGCCAGCAGCGTAGTCCAGGGCAACACCGGGGAGCTGTTTTTT. It codes for CASSVVQGNTGELFF.

The CDR3 loop is CASSLERSSGRGGRETQYF. The CDR3 DNA follows: TGTGCCAGCAGCTTAGAGCGGTCTAGCGGGAGAGGCGGCCGGGAGACCCAGTACTTC. The rearrangement links TRBV7-2 to TRBJ2-5, with 10 positions matching TRBD2. V trimming: 1 base; J trimming: 5 bases; junction bases outside the gene matches: 16. The CDR3 runs 19 residues. Germline V gene sequence: CDR1 SGHTA, CDR2 FQGNSA.

The chain carries TRBV10-3 and TRBJ2-2, with D possibly being TRBD2 (5 bases). The V gene's germline CDR1 is ENHRY and CDR2 SYGVKD. Trimming took 8 bases from V and 3 from J, leaving 10 bases between them. The CDR3 length is 13 residues. The chain's CDR3 is CAIPLRDTGELFF. CDR3 nucleotides: TGTGCCATCCCCTTGCGGGACACCGGGGAGCTGTTTTTT.

The CDR3 spells CASSDRGRGTEAFF. CDR3 nucleotide sequence: TGTGCCAGCAGCGACAGGGGGCGAGGCACTGAAGCTTTCTTT. The J gene is TRBJ1-1, the V gene TRBV11-3; 10 nucleotides match TRBD1. The germline V gene encodes CDR1 SGHNT and CDR2 YENEEA. The CDR3 spans 14 residues. Trimming at V came to 5 bases and at J to 4 bases, leaving 4 bases not matched to a gene.

This chain joins TRBV5-6 and TRBJ2-3; the match to TRBD2 covers 13 bases. The germline gives CDR1 SGHDT, CDR2 YYEEEE. CDR3 length equals 15 residues. J was trimmed by 8 bases and V by 3 bases; bases with no gene match: 6. The DNA for the CDR3 is TGTGCCAGCAGCTGGACTAGCGGGGGCCGAGGTACGCAGTATTTT. It codes for CASSWTSGGRGTQYF.

This chain connects TRBV20-1 to TRBJ2-7; perhaps TRBD1 as D (5 bases). This CDR3 comprises 11 residues. CDR1 DFQATT and CDR2 SNEGSKA come from the germline V gene (reference sequence). Trimming left V 5 bases short and J 3 bases short, with 8 bases between. DNA for the CDR3: TGCAGTGCTTCCAGGGACTACGAGCAGTACTTC. This codes for CSASRDYEQYF.

The table lists this clone with a count of one. The genes are TRBV18 and TRBJ1-2; TRBD1 is a possible D gene (5 bases). The CDR3 totals 15 residues. Germline-derived CDR1 and CDR2 are KGHSH and LQKENI. Trimming took off 3 bases at V and 3 bases at J, with 14 bases between the two ends. The CDR3, as DNA: TGTGCCAGCTCACCGGAACAGGTCCTGCACTATGGCTACACCTTC. It translates to CASSPEQVLHYGYTF.

This chain uses TRBV3-1 (or the pseudogene TRBV3-2) with TRBJ2-1; 8 bases match TRBD2. The germline V gene encodes CDR1 LGHDT and CDR2 YNNKEL (reference sequence). The CDR3 spans 15 residues. Unmatched junction bases numbered 10, after V lost 3 bases and J lost 9 bases. Here the CDR3 reads CASSHAGGYSTEQFF. CDR3 coding DNA: TGTGCCAGCAGCCATGCGGGAGGATACTCGACTGAGCAGTTCTTC.